This TCR beta chain was captured by sequencing in a study of T cell repertoires in cytomegalovirus infection. Study in general: Both a matching HLA type and CMV infection were indicated by public TCR beta signatures.

TCRdb re-analysed the reads in MiXCR, keeping a single row per CDR3 protein. Altogether roughly 120,000 distinct CDR3 sequences are present, 10% being singletons, with the ten largest covering 31%. The table lists this clonotype with a few counts. Its cognate antigen is unknown. This CDR3 region has 12 residues. The germline V gene encodes CDR1 SGHAT and CDR2 FQDESV (reference sequence). Trimming took 2 bases from V and 5 from J, leaving 7 bases between them. Study findings and constraints: Frequencies of public TCR beta families were cumulated, and this identified carriers of CMV plus the relevant HLA.

Source material: PBMCs, sequenced either directly or after in vitro stimulation (not recorded which). V is TRBV11-1 and J is TRBJ2-7; D perhaps matches TRBD1 (6 bases). This receptor was taken from a human donor in good health (CMV status not recorded). Some clones in this sample may be carry-over from other donors' samples. The CDR3 nucleotides read TGTGCCAGCAGCTTAACAGGGAACGAGCAGTACTTC. Translating gives CASSLTGNEQYF. The variable domain in full, with the rest retrieved from reference TRBV11-1 and TRBJ2-7, is EAEVAQSPRYKITEKSQAVAFWCDPISGHATLYWYRQILGQGPELLVQFQDESVVDDSQLPKDRFSAERLKGVDSTLKIQPAELGDSAMYLCASSLTGNEQYFGPGTRLTVT.